This T cell receptor (beta chain) appears in the sequencing data of a study of T cells in women clearing cervical HPV infection. The overall study: Case blood was drawn a median around 140 days after lesion detection.

General observations from the study: Controls had more TRBV6-7 (0.16%) than cases (roughly 0.11%). CIN3+ cases had significantly higher TCR richness than controls; evenness did not differ.

Sequencing used immunoSEQ multiplex PCR; TCRdb keeps in-frame clones, though not all of them. Its table lists roughly 20,000 clones. The germline CDR1 and CDR2 sequences are MNHEY and SVGEGT. Losses at the gene ends were 1 base for V and 5 bases for J; bases not matched to a gene: 6. The CDR3 has 16 amino acids. Concerning this clone itself: What it binds is not known. The sequenced fragment ends 3 residues before the CDR3 boundary, so the rest is inferred from the germline J gene.

This receptor was taken from a woman between 18 and 69 years old with a cervical HPV16 infection that either progressed to CIN3+ or cleared (not recorded which). Sequencing was carried out using blood buffy coat. The chain is built from TRBV6-2 or TRBV6-3 and TRBJ2-1, with 9 bases that match TRBD1. Here the CDR3 reads CASSYWGQGANNEQFF. The CDR3 DNA, read in part, is TGTGCCAGCAGTTACTGGGGACAGGGTGCGAACAATGAG.